This T cell receptor (beta chain) came from a study of cytomegalovirus exposure and HLA in healthy donors. Use of 60 Vbeta and 13 Jbeta primers characterized the PCR. Some clones are missing from TCRdb's copy, which holds only in-frame ones; the method was immunoSEQ multiplex PCR. The table records 150,000 to 200,000 clones, around 78% of them present only once. Study observations and caveats: Productive rates of about 90% or about 30% were seen for most TCR beta V segments in an earlier analysis. A later analysis found TCR association rates differed by HLA locus, highest for DRB1 and lowest for HLA-C. Most subjects had HLA-A and HLA-B alleles reportedly predicted accurately by TCR beta sequences.

As to this clone: Its matching antigen is unknown.

CDR1 is SGDLS and CDR2 is YYNGEE in the germline V gene. This CDR3 has 13 amino acids. The germline V and J ends were trimmed by 4 bases and 4 bases, with 10 bases remaining between them. The sequence was collected from a young man in good health and CMV-seronegative. The sample taken for sequencing was PBMCs. The gene calls are TRBV9 and TRBJ2-3; weak D call: TRBD2 (5 bases). The CDR3: CASSPTGADTQYF. CDR3 DNA: TGTGCCAGCAGCCCCACCGGGGCAGATACGCAGTATTTT.